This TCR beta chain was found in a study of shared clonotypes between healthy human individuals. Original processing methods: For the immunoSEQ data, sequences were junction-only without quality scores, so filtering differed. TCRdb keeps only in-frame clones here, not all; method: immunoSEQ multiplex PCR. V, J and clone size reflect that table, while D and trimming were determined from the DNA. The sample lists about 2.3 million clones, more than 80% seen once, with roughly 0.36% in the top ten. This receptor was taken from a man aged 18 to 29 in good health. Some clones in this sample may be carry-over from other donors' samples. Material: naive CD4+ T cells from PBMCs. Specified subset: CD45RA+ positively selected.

The CDR3 loop reads CASSTWDSTNYGYTF. The CDR3 DNA is TGTGCCAGTAGTACGTGGGACAGCACTAACTATGGCTACACCTTC. The rearrangement joins TRBV19 to TRBJ1-2, with 7 bases lining up with TRBD1. This CDR3 has 15 residues. CDR1 LNHDA and CDR2 SQIVND come from the germline V gene (reference sequence). J lost 0 bases, V lost 4 bases, and 5 bases had no gene match. Full variable domain (remainder filled in from reference TRBV19 and TRBJ1-2): DGGITQSPKYLFRKEGQNVTLSCEQNLNHDAMYWYRQDPGQGLRLIYYSQIVNDFQKGDIAEGYSVSREKKESFPLTVTSAQKNPTAFYLCASSTWDSTNYGYTFGSGTRLTVV.